Below, 23 T cell receptor beta chains from the same sample are listed, as sequenced in a study of blood T cell repertoires in COVID-19. This table comes from immunoSEQ multiplex PCR, and its TCRdb copy is limited to in-frame clones, with some not included. The table shows about 90,000 clones, with about 86% occurring only once. Specimen: peripheral blood. The receptors here all came from an elderly man with active or convalescent COVID-19.

The rearrangement uses TRBV6-5 and TRBJ1-2; D remains unclear. The CDR3 sequence is 15 residues long. Germline lookup yields CDR1 MNHEY and CDR2 SVGAGI. With 0 bases removed from V and 1 base from J, the gap between germline ends came to 9 bases. The CDR3, as DNA: TGTGCCAGCAGTTACTCCGGGTCCCTTAACTATGGCTACACCTTC. Its translation is CASSYSGSLNYGYTF.

This clone was observed a handful of times. The V gene is TRBV5-6, the J gene TRBJ1-6, with no clear D. The CDR3 runs to 13 residues. The germline V gene has CDR1 SGHDT and CDR2 YYEEEE. V gave up 4 bases and J gave up 10 bases, with 12 bases separating them. As DNA, the CDR3 is TGTGCCAGCAGCCAACCCCCGGGGTCACCCCTCCACTTT. This gives the protein CASSQPPGSPLHF.

The gene calls are TRBV4-3 and TRBJ2-1; 9 bases match TRBD2. V lost 3 bases to trimming and J lost 6 bases; unmatched junction nucleotides: 6. The CDR3 covers 15 residues. Germline values: CDR1 LGHNA, CDR2 YSLEER. CDR3 sequence: CASSQGVAGVNEQFF. CDR3 sequence (DNA): TGCGCCAGCAGCCAGGGGGTAGCGGGAGTCAATGAGCAGTTCTTC.

V usage is TRBV27 and J usage is TRBJ1-5, with D possibly TRBD1 on 5 matching bases. Germline V gene lookup returns CDR1 MNHEY and CDR2 SMNVEV (reference sequence). This CDR3 is built from 16 residues. V dropped 5 bases and J dropped 6 bases, with 20 bases sitting between them. The CDR3 nucleotides read TGTGCCAGCAGTAAAAGGGGTGCCGGTGTTCTTCAGCCCCAGCATTTT. Encoded protein: CASSKRGAGVLQPQHF.

This sequence joins TRBV5-1 and TRBJ1-1; D gene unclear. This CDR3 is 13 amino acids long. The V end lost 5 bases, the J end lost 1 base, and 9 bases lay between the germline ends. CDR1 SGHRS and CDR2 YFSETQ come from the germline V gene. The CDR3 DNA sequence: TGCGCCAGCAGTCGGGATCCGAACACTGAAGCTTTCTTT. Protein product: CASSRDPNTEAFF.

The chain has TRBV3-1 (or the pseudogene TRBV3-2) and TRBJ1-2; D ambiguous. CDR1 is LGHDT, CDR2 YNNKEL, per germline (reference sequence). The germline V and J ends were trimmed by 4 bases and 4 bases, with 25 bases remaining between them. The CDR3 totals 18 residues. For the CDR3, the DNA is TGTGCCAGCAGCCGAGAAAACGGGAAGGAGGGTCGGGGCTATGGCTACACCTTC. This codes for CASSRENGKEGRGYGYTF.

The gene calls are TRBV11-2 and TRBJ2-1, with TRBD1 matching over 11 bases. The CDR3 consists of 17 residues. Germline assignment: CDR1 SGHAT and CDR2 FQNNGV. Losses at the gene ends were 1 base for V and 4 bases for J; bases not matched to a gene: 6. The CDR3 DNA reads as TGTGCCAGCAGCTTAGCAGCCGGGACAGGGGGTTACAATGAGCAGTTCTTC. It is translated as CASSLAAGTGGYNEQFF.

Only a few counts were recorded for this clone. The chain joins TRBV15 to TRBJ2-3; 7 positions match TRBD2. Germline CDR1 reads LNHNV; CDR2 reads YYDKDF (reference sequence). The ends lost 8 bases at V and 5 bases at J; junction bases unmatched: 10. CDR3 length: 14 residues. The CDR3 region has the DNA TGTGCCACCCAATCCCTGGGGGGGGGAGATACGCAGTATTTT. Translating gives CATQSLGGGDTQYF.

The chain joins TRBV7-2 to TRBJ2-3, with TRBD2 matching over 7 bases. CDR3 length: 14 amino acids. The V gene end was trimmed by 5 bases and the J gene end by 5 bases; junction bases not matched to a gene: 7. Germline loops: CDR1 SGHTA, CDR2 FQGNSA. The DNA for the CDR3 is TGTGCCAGCAGCCCTCAACGGGGGGAAGATACGCAGTATTTT. Protein product: CASSPQRGEDTQYF.

V and J are TRBV9 and TRBJ1-5, with TRBD1 identical over 9 bases. Per the germline V gene, CDR1 is SGDLS and CDR2 is YYNGEE. The trim removed 0 bases at V and 3 bases at J, leaving 1 base unmatched. There are 15 residues in the CDR3. CDR3 DNA: TGTGCCAGCAGCGTAGGGACAGGGGTCAATCAGCCCCAGCATTTT. Residues: CASSVGTGVNQPQHF.

The chain carries TRBV30 and TRBJ2-7; TRBD1 aligns across 9 bases. CDR1 and CDR2 (germline): GTSNPN, SVGIG (reference sequence). The CDR3 runs 14 residues. V lost 6 bases and J lost 0; bases outside the gene matches: 6. Written as DNA, the CDR3 is TGTGCCTGTCACCGGGACAGGGACTCCTACGAGCAGTACTTC. This translates into CACHRDRDSYEQYF.

This chain connects TRBV5-1 to TRBJ1-4; tentative D call: TRBD1 (6 bases). Germline V lookup: CDR1 SGHRS, CDR2 YFSETQ. Trimming removed 6 bases from V and 6 bases from J, with 18 bases in between. This CDR3 is built from 15 residues. The CDR3, as DNA: TGCGCCAGCACCCCGAGGGGGGGATCCGATGAAAAACTGTTTTTT. Translating gives CASTPRGGSDEKLFF.

This clone was observed a few times. The chain uses TRBV19 and TRBJ1-2; D remains ambiguous. The CDR3 is 12 residues long. V was clipped by 11 bases and J by 6 bases, with 16 bases between them. CDR1 and CDR2 from the germline V gene are LNHDA and SQIVND (reference sequence). The CDR3 coding sequence is TGTGCCGGGCGGAGCGGCCCTAATGGCTACACCTTC. Protein: CAGRSGPNGYTF.

The chain is built from TRBV1 and TRBJ2-7; the table calls TRBD1, which could not be checked here. TRBV1 is given as a pseudogene. This CDR3 is built from 15 residues. In DNA form, the CDR3 reads TGCACCAGCAGCCAAGCATACAGGGTTGCCTACGAGCAGTACTTC. Its translation: CTSSQAYRVAYEQYF.

The chain uses TRBV10-2 and TRBJ1-5; possible D gene TRBD1, 6 bases. Germline V gene data show CDR1 as WSHSY and CDR2 as SAAADI. This CDR3 has 14 amino acids. V dropped 5 bases and J dropped 5 bases, with 13 bases sitting between them. CDR3: CASSPGSGDQPQHF. CDR3 nucleotide sequence: TGCGCCAGCAGTCCAGGGTCAGGGGATCAGCCCCAGCATTTT.

This clone has just one count. This rearrangement joins TRBV10-3 to TRBJ1-1; D unresolved. The V and J ends lost 3 bases and 1 base respectively, with 9 bases between them. CDR1 is ENHRY and CDR2 is SYGVKD in the germline V gene. The CDR3 covers 14 residues. The CDR3 DNA sequence: TGTGCCATCAGTGATCGGCGGAAGAACACTGAAGCTTTCTTT. As protein: CAISDRRKNTEAFF.

V gene TRBV9 combines with J gene TRBJ2-5; 9 nucleotides match TRBD2. Trimming at V came to 0 bases and at J to 5 bases, leaving 5 bases not matched to a gene. Germline V gene lookup returns CDR1 SGDLS and CDR2 YYNGEE. CDR3 size: 15 residues. The DNA for the CDR3 is TGTGCCAGCAGCGTAGAGGGACTAGCTCGGGAGACCCAGTACTTC. This codes for CASSVEGLARETQYF.

V is TRBV6-5 and J is TRBJ1-1, with a weak D call TRBD1 (5 bases). Deletions cut 9 bases from V and 0 bases from J, with 14 bases between. The CDR3 runs 14 residues. Germline CDR1 and CDR2: MNHEY and SVGAGI. This chain's CDR3 is CASLLGGLNTEAFF. The CDR3 coding sequence is TGTGCCAGTCTACTGGGGGGATTGAACACTGAAGCTTTCTTT.

J is TRBJ2-7 and V is TRBV7-8, with TRBD2 identical over 12 bases. V dropped 3 bases and J dropped 0; count of bases not matched to a gene: 9. The CDR3 covers 18 residues. Germline CDR1 SGHVS, CDR2 FQNEAQ. The DNA for the CDR3 is TGTGCCAGCAGCTTTACTAGCGGGAGGCTCCCTCTCTCCTACGAGCAGTACTTC. This gives the protein CASSFTSGRLPLSYEQYF. Full variable domain (missing parts from reference TRBV7-8 and TRBJ2-7): GAGVSQSPRYKVAKRGQDVALRCDPISGHVSLFWYQQALGQGPEFLTYFQNEAQLDKSGLPSDRFFAERPEGSVSTLKIQRTQQEDSAVYLCASSFTSGRLPLSYEQYFGPGTRLTVT.

The rearrangement uses TRBV6-5 and TRBJ1-1; maybe TRBD1 (6 bases). In germline, CDR1 is MNHEY, CDR2 SVGAGI. Trimming removed 7 bases from V and 0 bases from J, with 12 bases in between. The CDR3 is 14 residues long. CDR3 DNA sequence: TGTGCCAGCACAGGGGTAAGGGTGAACACTGAAGCTTTCTTT. This codes for CASTGVRVNTEAFF.

This clone was detected only once. This sample also contains other DNA sequences that code for the same CDR3. The rearrangement links TRBV6-2 or TRBV6-3 to TRBJ2-7; 11 nucleotides line up with TRBD1. This CDR3 has 14 amino acids. Trimming took 5 bases from V and 1 from J; bases not matched to a gene: 1. The germline gives CDR1 MNHEY, CDR2 SVGEGT. CDR3 sequence (DNA): TGTGCCAGCAGTGGGACAGGGGGTTCCTACGAGCAGTACTTC. Amino acids: CASSGTGGSYEQYF.

The chain is built from TRBV6-1 and TRBJ1-5, with D unresolved. Looked up from germline, CDR1 is MNHNS and CDR2 is SASEGT. V was cut by 5 bases and J by 3 bases, with 11 bases left in between. The CDR3 is 14 amino acids. The CDR3 nucleotides are TGTGCCAGCAGTTATTCCCAGTTCAATCAGCCCCAGCATTTT. The encoded protein is CASSYSQFNQPQHF.

V gene TRBV10-3 combines with J gene TRBJ2-7, with TRBD2 matching over 10 bases. The trim removed 6 bases at V and 2 bases at J, leaving 4 bases unmatched. The CDR3 spans 14 residues. Germline V gene sequence: CDR1 ENHRY, CDR2 SYGVKD. Written as DNA, the CDR3 is TGTGCCATCAGAACTAGCGGGGCGACCTACGAGCAGTACTTC. Amino acids: CAIRTSGATYEQYF.